The 15 T cell receptor beta chains given below trace back to one sample, sequenced in a study of glioma-infiltrating T cells after dendritic cell vaccination. Data came from immunoSEQ multiplex PCR; TCRdb stores just in-frame clones and leaves some out. This sample has fewer than 85,000 clones; over 75% occur once, and the top ten carry about 2.1%. The material sequenced was blood, taken before dendritic cell vaccination. The receptors come from a human donor with glioblastoma.

The chain uses TRBV11-3 and TRBJ2-1; TRBD2 matches 7 bases. The length of the CDR3 is 14 residues. V lost 0 bases to trimming and J lost 7 bases; unmatched junction nucleotides: 3. Germline CDR1 reads SGHNT; CDR2 reads YENEEA. CDR3 bases: TGTGCCAGCAGCTTAGAGGGGGGGTTAAATGAGCAGTTCTTC. Translating gives CASSLEGGLNEQFF.

This chain's CDR3 is CASSVEGADNSPLHF. CDR3 DNA: TGTGCCAGCAGTGTTGAGGGAGCAGATAATTCACCCCTCCACTTT. The chain combines TRBV25-1 with TRBJ1-6, with D hard to call. CDR1 is MGHDK, CDR2 SYGVNS, per germline. The CDR3 has 15 residues. Trimming shortened V by 4 bases and J by 5 bases, and 12 bases separated the two germline ends.

The gene calls are TRBV5-8 and TRBJ1-5; D gene uncertain. V was shortened by 0 bases and J by 7 bases, with 14 bases between the two germline ends. The germline CDR1 and CDR2 sequences are SGHTS and YDEGEE. The CDR3 is made up of 15 amino acids. The DNA of the CDR3 is TGTGCCAGCAGCTTGGCCGGGAATGGGATGCAGCCCCAGCATTTT. As protein: CASSLAGNGMQPQHF.

CDR3 in DNA: TGTGCCAGCAGCTTAGTGGAGACTAGCTCCTACGAGCAGTACTTC. Amino acids: CASSLVETSSYEQYF. The V and J genes are TRBV7-2 and TRBJ2-7; possibly TRBD2 for D (6 bases). V lost 1 base to trimming and J lost 0 bases, with 10 bases between them. This CDR3 has 15 amino acids. Germline V gives CDR1 SGHTA, CDR2 FQGNSA.

This CDR3 reads CASSLRLAGEETQYF. Written as DNA, the CDR3 is TGTGCCAGCAGCCTTAGACTAGCGGGGGAAGAGACCCAGTACTTC. The chain couples TRBV13 to TRBJ2-5, with 12 bases fitting TRBD2. There are 15 residues in the CDR3. Losses at the gene ends were 5 bases for V and 3 bases for J; bases not matched to a gene: 4. Germline-derived CDR1 and CDR2 are PRHDT and FYEKMQ (reference sequence).

CDR3 sequence reads: CASSAALVKAGANVLTF. The CDR3 nucleotides are TGTGCCAGTAGTGCCGCCCTAGTCAAGGCTGGGGCCAACGTCCTGACTTTC. The chain recombines TRBV19 with TRBJ2-6, with D unresolved. V gave up 5 bases and J gave up 2 bases, with 16 bases separating them. The CDR3 loop spans 17 amino acids. The germline CDR1 and CDR2 sequences are LNHDA and SQIVND (reference sequence).

The V call is TRBV4-1, the J call TRBJ1-2; the match to TRBD1 covers 8 bases. The CDR3 consists of 17 residues. Germline V lookup: CDR1 MGHRA, CDR2 YSYEKL. V trimming: 1 base; J trimming: 2 bases; junction bases outside the gene matches: 9. The CDR3 is CASSQGRQGKSNYGYTF. The CDR3 DNA reads as TGCGCCAGCAGCCAAGGAAGACAGGGGAAATCAAACTATGGCTACACCTTC.

This chain joins TRBV19 and TRBJ2-6, with D tentatively TRBD1 (6 bases). The CDR3 runs 15 residues. Trimming took 1 base from V and 4 from J, leaving 8 bases between them. Germline V gives CDR1 LNHDA, CDR2 SQIVND (reference sequence). CDR3 sequence (DNA): TGTGCCAGTAGTATAGGGGGGCCCGGGGCCAACGTCCTGACTTTC. Translated: CASSIGGPGANVLTF.

This clone showed up just a few times. One junction end does not reproduce the germline sequence, and a read error may be involved. V gene TRBV7-2 combines with J gene TRBJ2-5; D ambiguous. Germline CDR1 is SGHTA and CDR2 is FQGNSA. The CDR3 contains 11 residues. In DNA form, the CDR3 reads TGTGCCAGCAGCTTAGGACGGGTGTGGGACTTC. Its protein is CASSLGRVWDF.

The chain recombines TRBV19 with TRBJ2-1, with 7 bases identical to TRBD2. After removal of 4 bases from V and 0 bases from J, the junction contained 12 bases not matched to a gene. Looked up from germline, CDR1 is LNHDA and CDR2 is SQIVND (reference sequence). This CDR3 has 18 amino acids. The DNA for the CDR3 is TGTGCCAGTAGTACCTTGGGAGGGAGGTTCAGCTCCTACAATGAGCAGTTCTTC. This sequence encodes CASSTLGGRFSSYNEQFF.

The CDR3 reads CASSGGRALYEQFF. CDR3 nucleotides: TGTGCCAGCAGTGGCGGGAGGGCACTTTATGAGCAGTTCTTC. This chain links TRBV27 with TRBJ2-1, with 9 nucleotides matching TRBD2. Germline assignment: CDR1 MNHEY and CDR2 SMNVEV (reference sequence). This CDR3 spans 14 amino acids. The ends lost 5 bases at V and 8 bases at J; junction bases unmatched: 7.

The gene calls are TRBV9 and TRBJ2-2; 7 bases line up with TRBD1. V was clipped by 4 bases and J by 4 bases; unmatched bases: 7. The CDR3 is 15 amino acids. Germline V gene data show CDR1 as SGDLS and CDR2 as YYNGEE. CDR3 nucleotides: TGTGCCAGCAGCCCCCGGACAGGTAGCACCGGGGAGCTGTTTTTT. Translating it yields CASSPRTGSTGELFF.

This clone was picked up a small number of times. The chain carries TRBV6-1 and TRBJ1-5, with D unresolved. Trimming shortened V by 2 bases and J by 7 bases, and 12 bases separated the two germline ends. Per germline, CDR1 MNHNS and CDR2 SASEGT. This CDR3 comprises 14 residues. The DNA for the CDR3 is TGTGCCAGCAGTGAAACCGGGAACTCACAGCCCCAGCATTTT. This sequence encodes CASSETGNSQPQHF.

The chain combines TRBV7-6 with TRBJ1-3; a possible D gene is TRBD1 (5 bases). V lost 5 bases and J lost 4, with 18 bases in between. Germline-derived CDR1 and CDR2 are SGHVS and FNYEAQ. The CDR3 has 16 amino acids. The CDR3 DNA sequence: TGTGCCAGCAGCCCCAACCGGGGGAGTAGCGGAAACACCATATATTTT. Translation gives CASSPNRGSSGNTIYF.

The V gene is TRBV5-1, the J gene TRBJ2-1; 14 nucleotides line up with TRBD2. Germline V gene data show CDR1 as SGHRS and CDR2 as YFSETQ. The CDR3 is 15 amino acids. Trimming cost V 3 bases and J 8 bases; bases outside gene matches: 4. CDR3 DNA sequence: TGCGCCAGCAGCTCCGGGACTAGCGGGAGCCATGAGCAGTTCTTC. As protein: CASSSGTSGSHEQFF.